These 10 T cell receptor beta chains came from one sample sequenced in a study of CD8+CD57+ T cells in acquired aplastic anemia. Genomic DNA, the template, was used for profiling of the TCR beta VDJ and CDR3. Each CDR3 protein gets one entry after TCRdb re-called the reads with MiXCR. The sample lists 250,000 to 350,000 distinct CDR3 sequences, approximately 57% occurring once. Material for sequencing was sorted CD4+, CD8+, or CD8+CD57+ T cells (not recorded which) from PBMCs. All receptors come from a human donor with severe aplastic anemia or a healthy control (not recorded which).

The DNA for the CDR3 is TGTGCCACCAGCAGAGAAATTCTTCTAGGCCGCAATGAGCAGTTCTTC. Translation: CATSREILLGRNEQFF. The chain is built from TRBV15 and TRBJ2-1; no firm D call. CDR1 and CDR2 from the germline V gene are LNHNV and YYDKDF (reference sequence). CDR3 size: 16 residues. V dropped 0 bases and J dropped 6 bases, with 15 bases sitting between them.

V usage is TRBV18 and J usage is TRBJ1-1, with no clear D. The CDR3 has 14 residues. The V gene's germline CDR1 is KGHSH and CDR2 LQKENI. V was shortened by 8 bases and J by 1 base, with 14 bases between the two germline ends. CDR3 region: CASKFQRENTEAFF. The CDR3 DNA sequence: TGTGCCAGCAAGTTCCAGAGGGAGAACACTGAAGCTTTCTTT.

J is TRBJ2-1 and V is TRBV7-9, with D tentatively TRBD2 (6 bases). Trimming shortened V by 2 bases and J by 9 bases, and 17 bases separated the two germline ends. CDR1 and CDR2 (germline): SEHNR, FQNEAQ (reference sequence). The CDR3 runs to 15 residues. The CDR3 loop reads CASSLSRGRTGEQFF. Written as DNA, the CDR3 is TGTGCCAGCAGCTTAAGTCGAGGGAGGACCGGTGAGCAGTTCTTC. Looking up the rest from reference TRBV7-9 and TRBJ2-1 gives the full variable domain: DTGVSQNPRHKITKRGQNVTFRCDPISEHNRLYWYRQTLGQGPEFLTYFQNEAQLEKSRLLSDRFSAERPKGSFSTLEIQRTEQGDSAMYLCASSLSRGRTGEQFFGPGTRLTVL.

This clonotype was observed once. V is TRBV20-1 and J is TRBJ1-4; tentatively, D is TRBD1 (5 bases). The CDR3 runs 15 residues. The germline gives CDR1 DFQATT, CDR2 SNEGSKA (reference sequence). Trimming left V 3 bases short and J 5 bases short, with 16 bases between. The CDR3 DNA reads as TGCAGTGCTAGGAGCACGGGACGGGAAAATGAAAAACTGTTTTTT. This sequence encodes CSARSTGRENEKLFF.

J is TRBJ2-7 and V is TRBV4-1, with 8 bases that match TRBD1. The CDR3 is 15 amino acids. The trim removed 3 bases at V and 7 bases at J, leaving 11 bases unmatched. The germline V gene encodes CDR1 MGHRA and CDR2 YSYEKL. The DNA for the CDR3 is TGCGCCAGCAGCCAGTCAGGGGGCGCGTTCGGTGAGCAGTACTTC. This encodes CASSQSGGAFGEQYF.

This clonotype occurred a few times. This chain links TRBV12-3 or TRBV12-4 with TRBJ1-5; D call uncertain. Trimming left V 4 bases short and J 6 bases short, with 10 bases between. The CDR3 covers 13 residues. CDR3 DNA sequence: TGTGCCAGCAGTTCAAGGGAAGTTCAGCCCCAGCATTTT. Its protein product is CASSSREVQPQHF.

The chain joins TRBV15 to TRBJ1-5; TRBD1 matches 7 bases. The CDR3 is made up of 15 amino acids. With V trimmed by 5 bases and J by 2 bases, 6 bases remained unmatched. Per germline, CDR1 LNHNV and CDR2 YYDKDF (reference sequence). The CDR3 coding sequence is TGTGCCACCAGCGAACAGGGGTTGGGCAATCAGCCCCAGCATTTT. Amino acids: CATSEQGLGNQPQHF.

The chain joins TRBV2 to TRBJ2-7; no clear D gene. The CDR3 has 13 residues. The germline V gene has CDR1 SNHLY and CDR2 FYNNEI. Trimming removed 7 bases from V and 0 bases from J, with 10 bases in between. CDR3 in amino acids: CASNRAVSYEQYF. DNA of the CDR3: TGTGCCAGCAATCGGGCCGTCTCCTACGAGCAGTACTTC. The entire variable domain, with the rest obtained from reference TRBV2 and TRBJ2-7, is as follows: EPEVTQTPSHQVTQMGQEVILRCVPISNHLYFYWYRQILGQKVEFLVSFYNNEISEKSEIFDDQFSVERPDGSNFTLKIRSTKLEDSAMYFCASNRAVSYEQYFGPGTRLTVT.

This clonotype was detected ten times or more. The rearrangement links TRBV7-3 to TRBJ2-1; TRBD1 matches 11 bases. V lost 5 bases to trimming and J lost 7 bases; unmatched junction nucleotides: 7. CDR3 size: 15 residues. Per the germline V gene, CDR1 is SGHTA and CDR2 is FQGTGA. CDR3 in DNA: TGTGCCAGCAGCCCCGGACAGGGGGCGAGAAATGAGCAGTTCTTC. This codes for CASSPGQGARNEQFF.

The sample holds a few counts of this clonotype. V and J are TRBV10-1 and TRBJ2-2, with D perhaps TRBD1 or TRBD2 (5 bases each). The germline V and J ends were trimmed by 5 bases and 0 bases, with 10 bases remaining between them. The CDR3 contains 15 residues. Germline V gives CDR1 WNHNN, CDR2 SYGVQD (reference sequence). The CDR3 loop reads CASSPGTANTGELFF. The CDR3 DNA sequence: TGCGCCAGCAGTCCCGGGACGGCGAACACCGGGGAGCTGTTTTTT.